These T cell receptor beta chains were read from a single sample in a study of cytomegalovirus exposure and HLA in healthy donors. Repertoires were generated with immunoSEQ multiplex PCR, while TCRdb's copy carries only in-frame clones and drops some. This repertoire shows over 250,000 clones, about 66% found once; its top ten account for 2% to 2.5%. Input material: PBMCs. These receptors were taken from a female donor in good health and CMV-seronegative. Each CDR3 is given with its conserved first and last residue. A D gene is named only where the DNA matches it firmly. The listing skips clone size in some rows; elsewhere it reads once, few, many or a size class.

clone_size	d_call	v_call	j_call	cdr3_aa	cdr3_nt
-	TRBD2	TRBV9	TRBJ2-2	CASSVVSGSISGELFF	TGTGCCAGCAGCGTAGTCAGCGGGAGCATCTCCGGGGAGCTGTTTTTT
-	-	TRBV28	TRBJ1-1	CASNYLGGKRMNTEAFF	TGTGCCAGCAATTACCTGGGGGGAAAAAGAATGAACACTGAAGCTTTCTTT
few	-	TRBV18	TRBJ1-1	CASSPSGIVMNTEAFF	TGTGCCAGCTCACCGTCAGGGATAGTCATGAACACTGAAGCTTTCTTT
-	TRBD1	TRBV7-9	TRBJ1-5	CASSASTGGPQHF	TGTGCCAGCAGCGCCTCGACAGGGGGGCCCCAGCATTTT
-	TRBD1	TRBV7-8	TRBJ2-7	CASSLGQGIYVEQYF	TGTGCCAGCAGCCTAGGACAGGGGATCTACGTGGAGCAGTACTTC
-	-	TRBV7-2	TRBJ2-1	CASSDGGGGYNEQFF	TGTGCCAGCAGTGACGGTGGCGGAGGCTACAATGAGCAGTTCTTC
-	TRBD1	TRBV27	TRBJ1-2	CASSQDDRGAGYTF	TGTGCCAGCAGTCAGGATGACAGGGGAGCTGGCTACACCTTC
-	TRBD2	TRBV5-1	TRBJ2-7	CASSREGADKVAYEQYF	TGCGCCAGCAGCCGGGAGGGCGCCGACAAGGTCGCCTACGAGCAGTACTTC
-	TRBD1	TRBV5-1	TRBJ2-7	CASRTGTGTYEQYF	TGCGCCAGCAGAACCGGGACAGGGACCTACGAGCAGTACTTC
-	TRBD2	TRBV7-7	TRBJ2-1	CASSPGGLAGVEQFF	TGTGCTAGCAGCCCCGGGGGACTAGCGGGAGTTGAGCAGTTCTTC
-	-	TRBV6-6	TRBJ1-4	CASMGRETTNEKLFF	TGTGCCAGCATGGGTCGGGAGACAACTAATGAAAAACTGTTTTTT
-	-	TRBV7-2	TRBJ1-3	CASSPVGGSGNTIYF	TGTGCCAGCAGCCCAGTGGGGGGCTCTGGAAACACCATATATTTT
-	-	TRBV2	TRBJ2-3	CASRSLTGADTQYF	TGTGCCAGCAGATCATTGACGGGAGCAGATACGCAGTATTTT
once	-	TRBV11-2	TRBJ1-2	CASSRDTNYGYTF	TGTGCCAGCAGCCGGGACACTAACTATGGCTACACCTTC
-	-	TRBV20-1	TRBJ1-1	CSAAQGRGAFF	TGCAGTGCTGCCCAGGGGAGGGGAGCTTTCTTT
-	TRBD1	TRBV29-1	TRBJ2-1	CSVARDRVFNEQFF	TGCAGCGTTGCCCGGGACAGGGTGTTCAATGAGCAGTTCTTC
-	-	TRBV7-9	TRBJ2-7	CASSSIETSYEQYF	TGTGCCAGCAGCTCAATCGAGACATCCTACGAGCAGTACTTC